Shown below are 10 T cell receptor beta chains from a single sample sequenced in a study of beta chain features in type 1 diabetes. Study outcomes and limitations: Type 1 diabetes patients had moderately but significantly shorter TCRB CDR3s in all four CD4+ subsets.

The whole isolated RNA underwent reverse transcription, so sequencing captured expressed TCRB transcripts. Method: immunoSEQ multiplex PCR; TCRdb's copy keeps in-frame clones and lacks some. The sample has nearly 700,000 clones; roughly an eighth are singletons. These TCRs' antigens remain unknown. Sequencing was carried out using naive CD4+ T cells from blood. These receptors came from a man aged 18 to 30 with type 1 diabetes.

The chain uses TRBV4-1 and TRBJ1-6; D possibly corresponds to TRBD1 (5 bases). The CDR3 length is 19 residues. Trimming took off 0 bases at V and 3 bases at J, with 18 bases between the two ends. Germline V gene data show CDR1 as MGHRA and CDR2 as YSYEKL. The CDR3 loop is CASSQELGGSDIYNSPLHF. The CDR3 DNA sequence: TGCGCCAGCAGCCAAGAACTGGGGGGGTCGGACATCTATAATTCACCCCTCCACTTT.

This clone was recorded a few times. The chain couples TRBV5-1 to TRBJ2-5; 9 nucleotides agree with TRBD2. The J segment lost 2 bases and the V segment lost 2 bases, leaving 7 bases of the junction unmatched. Looked up from germline, CDR1 is SGHRS and CDR2 is YFSETQ. The CDR3 has 16 amino acids. In nucleotides, the CDR3 is TGCGCCAGCAGCTTTTCCGGACTAGCGCAACAAGAGACCCAGTACTTC. It encodes CASSFSGLAQQETQYF.

This clone was counted a few times. Different DNA sequences within this sample yield the same CDR3. The chain has TRBV12-5 and TRBJ2-5, with D unclear. V gave up 0 bases and J gave up 4 bases, with 6 bases separating them. Germline values: CDR1 LGHNT, CDR2 FRNRAP. The CDR3 consists of 13 residues. Here the CDR3 DNA reads TGTGCTAGTGGTTTGGTGGGCGTAGAGACCCAGTACTTC. Translation gives CASGLVGVETQYF.

This clone occurred once. CDR3 nucleotide sequence: TGTGCCAGCAGCCCCACTGGACTAGCGGGGCAAGAGACCCAGTACTTC. Translating gives CASSPTGLAGQETQYF. The chain employs TRBV2 and TRBJ2-5; 12 positions agree with TRBD2. With 6 bases clipped from V and 2 bases from J, the junction kept 7 bases outside the gene matches. The CDR3 has 16 residues. Germline V lookup: CDR1 SNHLY, CDR2 FYNNEI.

This clone has more than one count but fewer than ten. The chain's CDR3 is CASSQSSIGAGGDTQYF. DNA for the CDR3: TGTGCCAGCAGTCAATCCTCTATAGGGGCGGGCGGAGATACGCAGTATTTT. The chain joins TRBV2 to TRBJ2-3; D may be TRBD1 or TRBD2 (5 bases each). V was cut by 5 bases and J by 5 bases, with 23 bases left in between. CDR1 is SNHLY and CDR2 is FYNNEI in the germline V gene. This CDR3 is 17 amino acids long.

V usage is TRBV28 and J usage is TRBJ2-3, with D possibly matching TRBD1 (5 bases). V was cut by 4 bases and J by 7 bases, with 15 bases left in between. From germline, CDR1 is MDHEN and CDR2 SYDVKM. The CDR3 spans 14 residues. CDR3 sequence: CASSSDSSGYTQYF. The CDR3 region has the DNA TGTGCCAGCAGTTCTGACAGCTCCGGATATACGCAGTATTTT.

V and J are TRBV15 and TRBJ1-1; D perhaps matches TRBD1 (6 bases). With 0 bases removed from V and 10 bases from J, the gap between germline ends came to 15 bases. This CDR3 region has 14 residues. In germline, CDR1 is LNHNV, CDR2 YYDKDF (reference sequence). The CDR3 DNA is TGTGCCACCAGCAGAGATCATACGGGGGGCGTAGCTTTCTTT. Translation gives CATSRDHTGGVAFF.

The chain carries TRBV4-1 and TRBJ2-1; 9 positions match TRBD2. The V segment lost 4 bases and the J segment 6 bases; nucleotides outside the gene matches: 7. CDR1 MGHRA and CDR2 YSYEKL come from the germline V gene. The CDR3 sequence is 15 residues long. CDR3 coding DNA: TGCGCCAGCAGCCTTGGGGTAGCGGGGGTCAATGAGCAGTTCTTC. Protein sequence: CASSLGVAGVNEQFF.

The chain carries TRBV30 and TRBJ1-1; TRBD1 is a possible D gene (5 bases). The germline V gene encodes CDR1 GTSNPN and CDR2 SVGIG (reference sequence). With 1 base removed from V and 11 bases from J, the gap between germline ends came to 11 bases. The CDR3 sequence is 11 residues long. CDR3 bases: TGTGCCTGGAGTGCGGACATTCCTGCTTTCTTT. Amino acid sequence: CAWSADIPAFF.

The gene calls are TRBV7-2 and TRBJ2-1; TRBD2 is a possible D gene (6 bases). The CDR3 runs to 13 residues. CDR1 SGHTA and CDR2 FQGNSA come from the germline V gene. Trimming shortened V by 5 bases and J by 7 bases, and 12 bases separated the two germline ends. This CDR3 reads CASSPYSGNEQFF. The CDR3 DNA is TGTGCCAGCAGCCCCTATAGCGGAAATGAGCAGTTCTTC.